This T cell receptor (beta chain) is drawn from a study of T cell responses to AZD1222 COVID-19 vaccine. The V end was cut by 1 base, the J end by 8 bases, with 9 bases between. CDR3 size: 13 residues. The germline V gene has CDR1 LGHDT and CDR2 YNNKEL (reference sequence). The repertoire was sequenced with immunoSEQ multiplex PCR; TCRdb's copy has only in-frame clones and lacks some. The table records some 190,000 clones, almost 95% of them present only once. This clone showed up just once. This sequence joins TRBV3-1 (or the pseudogene TRBV3-2) and TRBJ1-5; tentative D call: TRBD1 (5 bases). The TCR was taken from an adult in good health. The sequences come from peripheral blood, collected on day 0 of AZD1222 vaccination. The CDR3 DNA reads TGTGCCAGCAGCCAAGGGTGGGGGGAGCCCCAGCATTTT. The encoded protein is CASSQGWGEPQHF.